This entry concerns a single T cell receptor (beta chain). Antigen unknown. This same CDR3 is encoded by further DNA sequences in the sample. Profiling relied on immunoSEQ multiplex PCR, and the TCRdb table lists in-frame clones only, not all of them. The sample lists some 2 million clones; about 95% were seen once. V was shortened by 5 bases and J by 3 bases, with 11 bases between the two germline ends. Germline loops: CDR1 SGHAT, CDR2 FQNNGV. The CDR3 has 13 residues. The data stem from a study of shared clonotypes between healthy human individuals. The wider study: The study drew on a couple of women and a few men aged 18 to 49 as donors.

General study findings and limits: Lower generation probabilities were found for non-shared clonotypes than for those shared by all four donors.

It was CD45RO-negative cells, positively selected for CCR7, that made up naive CD8 cells, with terminally differentiated effector memory CD45RA+ cells excluded. This sequence was found in a man between 18 and 35 years old in good health. Sequencing was performed on naive CD8+ T cells sorted from blood. The V and J genes are TRBV11-2 and TRBJ2-7; D perhaps matches TRBD1 (6 bases). The CDR3, as DNA: TGTGCCAGCAGCCCAGGGACACACTACGAGCAGTACTTC. This translates into CASSPGTHYEQYF.